A selection of T cell receptor beta chains follows, all from one sample in a study of shared clonotypes between healthy human individuals. Repertoires were generated with immunoSEQ multiplex PCR, while TCRdb's copy carries only in-frame clones and drops some. The data hold about 1.5 million clones, with 95% to 99% observed a single time. The sample comprised naive CD4+ T cells sorted from blood. The receptors were gathered from a man aged 30 to 39 in good health. The CDR3 runs from the conserved cysteine through the conserved F or W. A D gene is named only where the DNA matches it firmly. Part of the rows lack a size; the others show once, few, many or a class for expanded clones.

TRBV27	-	TRBJ2-7	TRBD2	14	CASKLSGSIYEQYF	TGTGCCAGCAAGCTTAGCGGGAGTATCTACGAGCAGTACTTC
TRBV5-6	once	TRBJ1-1	-	14	CASRRGRGDTEAFF	TGTGCCAGCAGGCGGGGGCGCGGAGACACTGAAGCTTTCTTT
TRBV5-1	-	TRBJ2-7	TRBD2	15	CASSLVVAGSYEQYF	TGCGCCAGCAGCTTGGTGGTAGCGGGCTCCTACGAGCAGTACTTC
TRBV4-2	-	TRBJ2-4	-	14	CASSQDTGKYIQYF	TGTGCCAGCAGCCAAGATACCGGGAAATACATTCAGTACTTC
TRBV6-1	-	TRBJ2-7	-	15	CASSPRELARDEQYF	TGTGCCAGCTCTCCGAGGGAACTAGCTCGGGACGAGCAGTACTTC
TRBV2	-	TRBJ2-2	-	14	CASSESVGAGELFF	TGTGCCAGCAGCGAATCCGTGGGGGCCGGGGAGCTGTTTTTT
TRBV20-1	-	TRBJ2-5	-	11	CSASAQETQYF	TGCAGTGCTAGCGCTCAAGAGACCCAGTACTTC
TRBV9	-	TRBJ2-7	-	14	CASSVGPHSYEQYF	TGTGCCAGCAGCGTCGGCCCTCACTCCTACGAGCAGTACTTC
TRBV18	once	TRBJ1-1	-	18	CASSPLTILGQMNTEAFF	TGTGCCAGCTCACCACTAACTATTTTAGGACAGATGAACACTGAAGCTTTCTTT
TRBV5-6	once	TRBJ2-2	-	15	CASTFGGPNTGELFF	TGTGCCAGCACCTTTGGGGGCCCTAACACCGGGGAGCTGTTTTTT
TRBV14	-	TRBJ2-4	TRBD1	17	CASSRRLDRGAKNIQYF	TGTGCCAGCAGCCGAAGACTAGACAGGGGGGCCAAAAACATTCAGTACTTC
TRBV7-6	-	TRBJ2-7	-	14	CASSTLAENYEQYF	TGTGCCAGCAGCACCCTAGCTGAGAACTACGAGCAGTACTTC
TRBV9	-	TRBJ1-3	-	16	CASSVGPTSSGNTIYF	TGTGCCAGCAGCGTAGGCCCAACCTCCTCTGGAAACACCATATATTTT
TRBV9	-	TRBJ2-1	TRBD2	16	CASSAGLAGLYNEQFF	TGTGCCAGCAGCGCGGGACTAGCGGGTCTCTACAATGAGCAGTTCTTC
TRBV5-4	once	TRBJ2-7	TRBD2	18	CASSLAPLGAGSSYEQYF	TGTGCCAGCAGCTTGGCCCCTTTAGGAGCGGGGAGCTCCTACGAGCAGTACTTC
TRBV7-9	-	TRBJ1-1	-	16	CASSLAKHASDTEAFF	TGTGCCAGCAGCTTAGCGAAACATGCAAGTGACACTGAAGCTTTCTTT
TRBV7-6	-	TRBJ2-3	TRBD2	17	CASSSPRGSGRIDTQYF	TGTGCCAGCAGCTCTCCCCGGGGTAGCGGGAGGATAGATACGCAGTATTTT
TRBV5-4	-	TRBJ2-5	-	13	CASSWSGEETQYF	TGTGCCAGCAGCTGGTCAGGGGAAGAGACCCAGTACTTC
TRBV15	-	TRBJ2-3	TRBD1	16	CATSRTPGQFTDTQYF	TGTGCCACCAGCAGAACCCCGGGACAGTTCACAGATACGCAGTATTTT
TRBV19	-	TRBJ1-5	-	15	CASSIGVTGGQPQHF	TGTGCCAGTAGTATAGGGGTAACCGGGGGTCAGCCCCAGCATTTT
TRBV6-6	-	TRBJ1-1	-	11	CASTQGAHAFF	TGTGCCAGCACCCAGGGAGCACATGCTTTCTTT
TRBV14	-	TRBJ1-2	-	15	CASSFANEGYNGYTF	TGTGCCAGCAGCTTTGCCAATGAGGGGTACAATGGCTACACCTTC
TRBV29-1	-	TRBJ1-4	-	12	CSVGQPNEKLFF	TGCAGCGTTGGACAGCCTAATGAAAAACTGTTTTTT
TRBV9	-	TRBJ2-3	TRBD2	16	CASSVGEREGPDTQYF	TGTGCCAGCAGCGTAGGGGAGCGGGAGGGACCCGATACGCAGTATTTT
TRBV7-9	-	TRBJ2-7	-	15	CASSLTLDWAAEQYF	TGTGCCAGCAGCCTAACCTTAGACTGGGCTGCCGAGCAGTACTTC
TRBV11-2	-	TRBJ1-3	TRBD1	15	CASSARTGSGNTIYF	TGTGCCAGCAGCGCGCGGACAGGCTCTGGAAACACCATATATTTT
TRBV7-9	-	TRBJ2-1	TRBD2	14	CASSLAGGYNEQFF	TGTGCCAGCAGTTTAGCGGGGGGCTACAATGAGCAGTTCTTC
TRBV29-1	-	TRBJ1-1	-	12	CSVYGPNTEAFF	TGCAGCGTTTACGGGCCGAACACTGAAGCTTTCTTT
TRBV7-9	-	TRBJ1-5	-	15	CASSLDPSGNQPQHF	TGTGCCAGCAGCTTGGACCCCTCGGGCAATCAGCCCCAGCATTTT
TRBV7-2	-	TRBJ2-7	TRBD2	14	CASSFLAGDAEQYF	TGTGCCAGCAGCTTCCTAGCGGGAGACGCCGAGCAGTACTTC
TRBV5-1	-	TRBJ2-7	TRBD1	16	CASSRTQETGDHEQYF	TGCGCCAGCAGCCGGACCCAAGAGACAGGGGACCACGAGCAGTACTTC
TRBV18	-	TRBJ2-7	TRBD2	15	CASSPPSGGSGEQYF	TGTGCCAGCTCACCACCCTCGGGAGGCTCCGGCGAGCAGTACTTC
TRBV14	-	TRBJ2-1	-	13	CASSQDLTRIKFF	TGTGCCAGCAGCCAAGACCTGACACGGATCAAGTTCTTC
TRBV10-1	-	TRBJ1-1	TRBD1	14	CASSTGAMNTEAFF	TGCGCCAGCAGTACAGGGGCCATGAACACTGAAGCTTTCTTT
TRBV18	-	TRBJ2-3	TRBD2	15	CASSPWTSGLDTQYF	TGTGCCAGCTCACCCTGGACTAGCGGGTTAGATACGCAGTATTTT
TRBV5-1	-	TRBJ2-1	-	12	CASSLALNEQFF	TGCGCCAGCAGCTTGGCCCTCAATGAGCAGTTCTTC
TRBV23-1	-	TRBJ1-2	-	13	CASSLGPPYGYTF	TGCGCCAGCAGTCTAGGGCCCCCATATGGCTACACCTTC
TRBV5-1	-	TRBJ2-7	-	14	CASSRYDNSYEQYF	TGCGCCAGCAGTAGATACGACAACTCCTACGAGCAGTACTTC
TRBV5-5	-	TRBJ2-2	-	15	CASSLAEGNTGELFF	TGTGCCAGCAGCTTGGCCGAGGGAAACACCGGGGAGCTGTTTTTT
TRBV6-5	-	TRBJ1-1	TRBD1	15	CASSPGTAFNTEAFF	TGTGCCAGCAGCCCGGGGACAGCCTTTAACACTGAAGCTTTCTTT
TRBV5-1	-	TRBJ2-5	-	13	CASSRDIKETQYF	TGCGCCAGCAGCAGAGACATAAAAGAGACCCAGTACTTC
TRBV11-3	-	TRBJ2-1	TRBD1	15	CASSPGQGSYNEQFF	TGTGCCAGCAGCCCAGGACAGGGCTCCTACAATGAGCAGTTCTTC
TRBV6-5	-	TRBJ2-2	-	13	CASSPGTTGELFF	TGTGCCAGCAGTCCCGGGACGACCGGGGAGCTGTTTTTT
TRBV7-8	-	TRBJ2-3	-	15	CASSLASLRTDTQYF	TGTGCCAGCAGCTTAGCGTCCCTTCGCACAGATACGCAGTATTTT
TRBV18	-	TRBJ1-5	-	14	CASSHDRSNQPQHF	TGTGCCAGCTCACACGACAGAAGCAATCAGCCCCAGCATTTT
TRBV28	once	TRBJ1-2	TRBD1	15	CASSLDRTGPEGYTF	TGTGCCAGCAGTCTTGACCGGACAGGGCCGGAAGGCTACACCTTC
TRBV5-6	once	TRBJ2-3	-	12	CASSRGADTQYF	TGTGCCAGCAGCCGCGGGGCAGATACGCAGTATTTT
TRBV2	-	TRBJ2-2	TRBD1	15	CASSTSGGSAGELFF	TGTGCCAGCAGTACCTCAGGGGGCTCGGCCGGGGAGCTGTTTTTT
TRBV7-9	-	TRBJ2-7	TRBD2	18	CASSLGTVLAGDFYEQYF	TGTGCCAGCAGCTTAGGGACTGTGCTAGCGGGAGACTTTTACGAGCAGTACTTC
TRBV28	-	TRBJ1-1	-	12	CASSLLDSEAFF	TGTGCCAGCAGCCTTCTGGACAGTGAAGCTTTCTTT
TRBV19	-	TRBJ2-7	TRBD1	14	CASSIQTGAVEQYF	TGTGCCAGTAGTATTCAGACAGGGGCGGTCGAGCAGTACTTC